The clone carrying this TCR beta chain was counted many times. Time point meaning: pre-sensitization, week 0. As for treatment: therapeutic diphenylcyclopropenone sensitization with weekly scalp DPC. The sample belongs to a study of human T cells and chemical hapten exposure. The junction had 15 bases not matched to a gene; V was cut back by 5 bases and J by 0 bases. The CDR3 is 19 amino acids. CDR1 is SGHTA and CDR2 is FQGNSA in the germline V gene. Using its own MiXCR run on the RACE reads, TCRdb lists one record per CDR3 protein. Of around 300,000 distinct CDR3 sequences in the sample, about 5.4% were seen once.

The starting material was whole blood, obtained in connection with sensitization to the hapten diphenylcyclopropenone (DPC). The sequence derives from a woman under 30 with alopecia areata. Some clones in this sample may be carry-over from other donors' samples. The chain combines TRBV7-2 with TRBJ1-1, with TRBD1 matching 10 bases. CDR3 nucleotides: TGTGCCAGCAGCCGTCTACGGGGGACAGGGGTTGAAATGAACACTGAAGCTTTCTTT. The encoded protein is CASSRLRGTGVEMNTEAFF.